These T cell receptor beta chains were read from a single sample in a study of a mutant IDH1 vaccine in newly diagnosed glioma. Measured with immunoSEQ multiplex PCR; TCRdb has only the in-frame clones, and not every one. The sample holds 35,000 to 40,000 clones, around four fifths seen once. This sample comprised PBMCs, obtained from a glioma patient treated with radiotherapy, temozolomide or both. These receptors were taken from a man in his forties or fifties with glioma. Some clones in this sample may be carry-over from other donors' samples. The CDR3 runs from the conserved cysteine through the conserved F or W. D genes are given only for firm matches. The listing skips clone size in some rows; elsewhere it reads once, few, many or a size class.

j_gene: TRBJ1-2; v_gene: TRBV2; d_gene: .; abundance: .; CDR3aa: CASSDTGNYGYTF; CDR3nt: TGTGCCAGCAGTGATACAGGGAACTATGGCTACACCTTC
j_gene: TRBJ2-3; v_gene: TRBV1; d_gene: .; abundance: .; CDR3aa: CTSSQRGPPDTQYF; CDR3nt: TGCACCAGCAGCCAAAGGGGCCCACCAGATACGCAGTATTTT
j_gene: TRBJ2-1; v_gene: TRBV7-2; d_gene: TRBD2; abundance: .; CDR3aa: CASSRSGGIYNEQFF; CDR3nt: TGTGCCAGCAGCCGAAGCGGGGGGATATACAATGAGCAGTTCTTC
j_gene: TRBJ2-7; v_gene: TRBV9; d_gene: .; abundance: .; CDR3aa: CASSVESRGEQYF; CDR3nt: TGTGCCAGCAGCGTAGAATCCCGGGGGGAGCAGTACTTC
j_gene: TRBJ2-5; v_gene: TRBV5-1; d_gene: .; abundance: .; CDR3aa: CASSALRGMQETQYF; CDR3nt: TGCGCCAGCAGCGCCCTGAGGGGAATGCAAGAGACCCAGTACTTC
j_gene: TRBJ1-6; v_gene: TRBV6-4; d_gene: TRBD1; abundance: .; CDR3aa: CASSDGTGESSYNSPLHF; CDR3nt: TGTGCCAGCAGTGACGGGACAGGGGAGAGCTCCTATAATTCACCCCTCCACTTT
j_gene: TRBJ1-1; v_gene: TRBV2; d_gene: .; abundance: few; CDR3aa: CASTGGEGTEAFF; CDR3nt: TGTGCCAGCACCGGAGGGGAGGGGACTGAAGCTTTCTTT
j_gene: TRBJ2-7; v_gene: TRBV29-1; d_gene: .; abundance: few; CDR3aa: CSVVLRGTPSYEQYF; CDR3nt: TGCAGCGTTGTTTTAAGGGGGACACCATCTTACGAGCAGTACTTC
j_gene: TRBJ1-1; v_gene: TRBV12-5; d_gene: .; abundance: few; CDR3aa: CASGLPRGNTEAFF; CDR3nt: TGTGCTAGTGGTTTGCCCCGTGGGAACACTGAAGCTTTCTTT
j_gene: TRBJ1-5; v_gene: TRBV14; d_gene: .; abundance: .; CDR3aa: CASSQDRGQPQHF; CDR3nt: TGTGCCAGCAGCCAAGATCGTGGGCAGCCCCAGCATTTT
j_gene: TRBJ1-2; v_gene: TRBV4-1; d_gene: .; abundance: .; CDR3aa: CASSLRVGVNYGYTF; CDR3nt: TGCGCCAGCAGCCTCCGAGTCGGGGTTAACTATGGCTACACCTTC
j_gene: TRBJ1-1; v_gene: TRBV28; d_gene: .; abundance: .; CDR3aa: CASRESRGPNTEAFF; CDR3nt: TGTGCCAGCAGAGAATCCCGGGGTCCGAACACTGAAGCTTTCTTT
j_gene: TRBJ2-7; v_gene: TRBV19; d_gene: .; abundance: .; CDR3aa: CASSGGTAYYEQYF; CDR3nt: TGTGCCAGTAGTGGGGGGACAGCTTACTACGAGCAGTACTTC
j_gene: TRBJ1-5; v_gene: TRBV10-2; d_gene: .; abundance: .; CDR3aa: CASSDTEINQPQHF; CDR3nt: TGCGCCAGCAGTGACACAGAGATCAATCAGCCCCAGCATTTT
j_gene: TRBJ1-1; v_gene: TRBV29-1; d_gene: .; abundance: .; CDR3aa: CSAGRGFGTEAFF; CDR3nt: TGCAGCGCAGGGCGTGGGTTTGGAACTGAAGCTTTCTTT
j_gene: TRBJ1-2; v_gene: TRBV29-1; d_gene: TRBD1; abundance: .; CDR3aa: CSVEGQGPGYTF; CDR3nt: TGCAGCGTTGAGGGACAGGGTCCAGGCTACACCTTC
j_gene: TRBJ1-5; v_gene: TRBV4-1; d_gene: .; abundance: .; CDR3aa: CASSQPDRDNQPQHF; CDR3nt: TGCGCCAGCAGCCAACCCGACAGAGACAATCAGCCCCAGCATTTT
j_gene: TRBJ2-3; v_gene: TRBV5-6; d_gene: .; abundance: .; CDR3aa: CASTLTLRASDTQYF; CDR3nt: TGTGCCAGCACCCTGACTCTCCGGGCCTCAGATACGCAGTATTTT
j_gene: TRBJ2-4; v_gene: TRBV5-4; d_gene: TRBD2; abundance: .; CDR3aa: CASSLVGGGIQNIQYF; CDR3nt: TGTGCCAGCAGCTTGGTCGGGGGGGGGATCCAAAACATTCAGTACTTC
j_gene: TRBJ2-5; v_gene: TRBV14; d_gene: TRBD2; abundance: .; CDR3aa: CASSRSGGAGTQYF; CDR3nt: TGTGCCAGCAGCCGTAGCGGGGGGGCCGGGACCCAGTACTTC
j_gene: TRBJ2-7; v_gene: TRBV5-4; d_gene: TRBD1; abundance: .; CDR3aa: CASSLGGQDEQYF; CDR3nt: TGTGCCAGCAGCTTGGGCGGACAGGATGAGCAGTACTTC
j_gene: TRBJ1-2; v_gene: TRBV5-1; d_gene: .; abundance: once; CDR3aa: CASSRQGLGDGYTF; CDR3nt: TGCGCCAGCAGCCGGCAGGGACTGGGGGATGGCTACACCTTC
j_gene: TRBJ1-1; v_gene: TRBV5-1; d_gene: TRBD1; abundance: .; CDR3aa: CASSLNFVRQGGTEAFF; CDR3nt: TGCGCCAGCAGCTTGAATTTCGTTCGACAGGGAGGAACTGAAGCTTTCTTT
j_gene: TRBJ1-2; v_gene: TRBV19; d_gene: TRBD1; abundance: .; CDR3aa: CATNNPGQGFRFTF; CDR3nt: TGTGCCACCAATAATCCCGGACAGGGATTTAGGTTCACCTTC
j_gene: TRBJ1-2; v_gene: TRBV5-4; d_gene: TRBD1; abundance: once; CDR3aa: CASSLTGQETYGYTF; CDR3nt: TGTGCCAGCAGCCTTACTGGACAGGAAACCTATGGCTACACCTTC
j_gene: TRBJ2-2; v_gene: TRBV10-3; d_gene: .; abundance: .; CDR3aa: CAISSQGSNTGELFF; CDR3nt: TGTGCCATCAGTTCACAGGGCTCGAACACCGGGGAGCTGTTTTTT
j_gene: TRBJ2-7; v_gene: TRBV5-1; d_gene: TRBD2; abundance: .; CDR3aa: CASSGLAGGSYEQYF; CDR3nt: TGCGCCAGCAGCGGGCTAGCGGGGGGATCCTACGAGCAGTACTTC
j_gene: TRBJ2-6; v_gene: TRBV6-5; d_gene: TRBD2; abundance: .; CDR3aa: CASSYSGGSGANVLTF; CDR3nt: TGTGCCAGCAGTTATAGCGGGGGCTCTGGGGCCAACGTCCTGACTTTC